This T cell receptor (beta chain) was recorded in a study of blood T cells in healthy people across ages. Study findings and constraints: Age advanced and TCR beta diversity per million T cells fell, roughly linearly.

This CDR3 contains 18 residues. Germline V gene lookup returns CDR1 SGHTA and CDR2 FQGNSA. Using a J-beta primer mix together with a sample-barcoded 5' primer, a second PCR was run for about 6 to 11 cycles. TCRdb re-derived calls from the 5' RACE reads in MiXCR, one entry per CDR3 protein. Counted here are 1.5 million to 1.9 million distinct CDR3 sequences, about 45% occurring once; the ten biggest clones make up just over 4%. As to this clonotype: As yet, its antigen is unknown. The junction and the germline gene differ at one end; a read error may be behind it.

The clonotype was recovered from a woman under 30 in good health. Material for sequencing was blood. The chain employs TRBV7-2 and TRBJ2-3; 12 bases align to TRBD2. The CDR3 protein is CAGSFLLAGGLSTDTQYF. For the CDR3, the DNA is TGTGCCGGCAGCTTCCTGCTAGCGGGGGGGTTAAGTACAGATACGCAGTATTTT.